Sequencing of this TCR beta chain was carried out in a study of spatial heterogeneity in lung cancer. The wider study: Strong correlation linked TCR transcript counts in tumor regions to a T cell module score derived from matched bulk RNA-seq. Regarding the study as a whole: It was found that expanded intratumoral alpha and beta TCR counts tracked tumor mutation counts. The study found that ubiquitous and regional expanded TCR counts tracked ubiquitous and regional nonsynonymous mutations, respectively.

The presence of a unique molecular identifier marked each TCR cDNA molecule. TCRdb re-derived calls from the 5' RACE reads in MiXCR, one entry per CDR3 protein. Of a few thousand distinct CDR3 sequences listed, approximately 4.1% are singletons. The germline V and J ends were trimmed by 4 bases and 2 bases, with 7 bases remaining between them. The CDR3 is made up of 12 amino acids. Looked up from germline, CDR1 is SGHRS and CDR2 is YFSETQ. In this sample, this clonotype turned up many times. Its antigen remains unidentified. As to time point: sample taken at primary tumor resection. A total of around 76 untreated early-stage non-small cell lung cancer patients served as donors.

The chain is built from TRBV5-1 and TRBJ2-7; D remains unclear. This TCR was sampled from a female donor with early-stage non-small cell lung cancer. The source was lung tumor tissue, collected at surgery. The CDR3 is CASSRPAYEQYF. CDR3 in DNA: TGCGCCAGCAGCCGGCCCGCCTACGAGCAGTACTTC.